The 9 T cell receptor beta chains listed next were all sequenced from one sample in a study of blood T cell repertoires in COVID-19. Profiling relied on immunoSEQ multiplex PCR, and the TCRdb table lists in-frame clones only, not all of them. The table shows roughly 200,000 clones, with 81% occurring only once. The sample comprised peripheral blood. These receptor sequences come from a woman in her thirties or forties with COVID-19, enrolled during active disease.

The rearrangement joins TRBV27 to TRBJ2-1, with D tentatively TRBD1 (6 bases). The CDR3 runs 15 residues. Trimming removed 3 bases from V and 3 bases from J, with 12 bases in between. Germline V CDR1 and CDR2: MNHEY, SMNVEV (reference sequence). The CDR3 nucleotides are TGTGCCAGCAGTTTTGGGGCAGGGGTCTACAATGAGCAGTTCTTC. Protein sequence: CASSFGAGVYNEQFF.

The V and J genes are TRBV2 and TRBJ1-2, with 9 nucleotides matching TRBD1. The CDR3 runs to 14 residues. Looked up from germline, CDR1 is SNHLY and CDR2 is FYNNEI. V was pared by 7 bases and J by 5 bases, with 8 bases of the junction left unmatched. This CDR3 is CASTSGTGTYGYTF. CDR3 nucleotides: TGTGCCAGCACCTCCGGGACAGGGACATATGGCTACACCTTC.

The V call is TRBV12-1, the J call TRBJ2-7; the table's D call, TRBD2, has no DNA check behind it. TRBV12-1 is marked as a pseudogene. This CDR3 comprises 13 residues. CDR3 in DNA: TGTGCCAGCAGCCCCCCGGAGTTCTACGAGCAGTACGTC. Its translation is CASSPPEFYEQYV.

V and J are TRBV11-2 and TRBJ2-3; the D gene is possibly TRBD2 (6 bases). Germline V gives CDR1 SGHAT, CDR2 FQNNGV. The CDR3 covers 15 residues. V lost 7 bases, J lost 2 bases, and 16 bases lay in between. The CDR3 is CASTPSGGATDTQYF. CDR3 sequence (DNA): TGTGCCAGCACCCCGAGCGGCGGGGCCACAGATACGCAGTATTTT.

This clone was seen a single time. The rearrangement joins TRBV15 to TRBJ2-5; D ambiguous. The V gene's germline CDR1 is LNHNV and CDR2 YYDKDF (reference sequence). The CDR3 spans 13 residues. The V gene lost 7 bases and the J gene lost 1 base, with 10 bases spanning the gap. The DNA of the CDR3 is TGTGCCACCAACAGTGGCAGCCAAGAGACCCAGTACTTC. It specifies CATNSGSQETQYF.

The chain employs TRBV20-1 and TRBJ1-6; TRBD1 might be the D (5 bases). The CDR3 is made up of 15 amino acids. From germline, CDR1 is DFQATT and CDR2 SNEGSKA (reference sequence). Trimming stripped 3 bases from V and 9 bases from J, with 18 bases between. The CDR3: CSASGGWQGGSPLHF. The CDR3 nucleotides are TGCAGTGCTAGTGGTGGGTGGCAGGGCGGTTCACCCCTCCACTTT.

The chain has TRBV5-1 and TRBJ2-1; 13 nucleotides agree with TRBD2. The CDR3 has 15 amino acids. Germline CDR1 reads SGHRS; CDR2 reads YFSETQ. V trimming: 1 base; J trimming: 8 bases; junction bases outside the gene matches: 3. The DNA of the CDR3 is TGCGCCAGCAGCTTGACTAGCGGGAGGGCCCATGAGCAGTTCTTC. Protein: CASSLTSGRAHEQFF.

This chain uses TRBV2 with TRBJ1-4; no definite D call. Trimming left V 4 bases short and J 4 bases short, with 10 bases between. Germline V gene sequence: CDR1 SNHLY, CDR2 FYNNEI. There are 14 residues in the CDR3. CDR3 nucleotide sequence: TGTGCCAGCAGTGGGGTGCAGGTTAATGAAAAACTGTTTTTT. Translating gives CASSGVQVNEKLFF. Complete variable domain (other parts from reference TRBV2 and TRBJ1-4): EPEVTQTPSHQVTQMGQEVILRCVPISNHLYFYWYRQILGQKVEFLVSFYNNEISEKSEIFDDQFSVERPDGSNFTLKIRSTKLEDSAMYFCASSGVQVNEKLFFGSGTQLSVL.

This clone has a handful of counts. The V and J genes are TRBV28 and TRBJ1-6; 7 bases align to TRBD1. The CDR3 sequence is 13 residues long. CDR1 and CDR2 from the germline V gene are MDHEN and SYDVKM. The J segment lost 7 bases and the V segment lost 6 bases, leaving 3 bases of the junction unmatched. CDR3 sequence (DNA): TGTGCCAGCAGAGGACAGGAAAATTCACCCCTCCACTTT. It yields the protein CASRGQENSPLHF.